The sequence of this TCR beta chain was determined in a study of shared clonotypes between healthy human individuals. V lost 3 bases and J lost 1, with 10 bases in between. CDR1 and CDR2 (germline): KGHSH, LQKENI. The CDR3 runs to 14 residues. Approximately 30,000 T cell genomes (approximately 0.2 ug DNA) went into each sorted-subset replicate. TCRdb's table, derived via immunoSEQ multiplex PCR, lists solely in-frame clones and lacks some. The table has over a million clones, roughly 96% seen once. This chain uses TRBV18 with TRBJ2-7, with D uncertain. Sequences were obtained from naive CD4+ T cells sorted from blood. The sample's subset: CD45RA+ positively selected. This TCR derives from a man aged 25 to 40 in good health. This CDR3 reads CASSPMTGSYEQYF. The CDR3 nucleotides are TGTGCCAGCTCACCCATGACGGGTTCCTACGAGCAGTACTTC.